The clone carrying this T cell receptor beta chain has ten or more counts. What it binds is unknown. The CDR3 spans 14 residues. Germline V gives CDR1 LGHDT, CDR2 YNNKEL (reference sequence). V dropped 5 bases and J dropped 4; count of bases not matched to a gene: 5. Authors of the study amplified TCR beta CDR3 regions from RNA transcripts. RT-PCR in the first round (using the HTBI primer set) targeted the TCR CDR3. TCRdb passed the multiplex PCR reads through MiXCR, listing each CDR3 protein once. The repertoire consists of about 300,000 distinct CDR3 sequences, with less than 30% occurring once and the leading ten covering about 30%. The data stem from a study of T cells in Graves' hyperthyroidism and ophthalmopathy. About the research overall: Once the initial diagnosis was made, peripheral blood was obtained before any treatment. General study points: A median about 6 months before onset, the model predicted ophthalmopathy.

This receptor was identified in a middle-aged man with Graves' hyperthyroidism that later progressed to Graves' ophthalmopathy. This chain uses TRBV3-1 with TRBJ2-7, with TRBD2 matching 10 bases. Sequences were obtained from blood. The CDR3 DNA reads TGTGCCAGCAGCTCTAGCGGGAGTGTGTACGAGCAGTACTTC. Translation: CASSSSGSVYEQYF.